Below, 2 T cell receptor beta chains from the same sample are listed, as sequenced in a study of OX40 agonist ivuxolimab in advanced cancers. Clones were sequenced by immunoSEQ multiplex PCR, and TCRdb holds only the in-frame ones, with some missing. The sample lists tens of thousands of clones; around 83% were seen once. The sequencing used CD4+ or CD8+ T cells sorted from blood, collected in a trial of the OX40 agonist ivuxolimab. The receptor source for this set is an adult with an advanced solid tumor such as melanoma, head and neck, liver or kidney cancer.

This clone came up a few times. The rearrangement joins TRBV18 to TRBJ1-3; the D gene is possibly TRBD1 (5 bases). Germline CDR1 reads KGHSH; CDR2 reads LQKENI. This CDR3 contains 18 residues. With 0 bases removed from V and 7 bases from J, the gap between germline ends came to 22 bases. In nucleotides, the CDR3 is TGTGCCAGCTCACCACCGGGAGGTACAGGCTTCCTCTCCAACACCATATATTTT. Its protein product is CASSPPGGTGFLSNTIYF.

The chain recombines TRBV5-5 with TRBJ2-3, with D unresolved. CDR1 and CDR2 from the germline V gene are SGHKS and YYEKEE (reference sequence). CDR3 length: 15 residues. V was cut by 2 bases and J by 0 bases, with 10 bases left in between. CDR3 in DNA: TGTGCCAGCAGCTTAGCTCAGAGTAGCACAGATACGCAGTATTTT. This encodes CASSLAQSSTDTQYF.